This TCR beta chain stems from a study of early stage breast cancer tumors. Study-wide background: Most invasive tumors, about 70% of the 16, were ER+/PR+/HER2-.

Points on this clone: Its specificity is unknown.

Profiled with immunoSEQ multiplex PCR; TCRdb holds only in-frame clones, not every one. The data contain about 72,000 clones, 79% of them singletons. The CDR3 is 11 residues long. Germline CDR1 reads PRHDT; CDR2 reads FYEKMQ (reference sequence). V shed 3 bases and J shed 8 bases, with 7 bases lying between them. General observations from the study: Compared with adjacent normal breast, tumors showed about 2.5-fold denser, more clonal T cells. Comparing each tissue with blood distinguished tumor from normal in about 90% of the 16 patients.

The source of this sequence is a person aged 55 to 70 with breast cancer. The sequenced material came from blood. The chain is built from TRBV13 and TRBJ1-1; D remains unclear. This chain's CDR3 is CASSFRGEAFF. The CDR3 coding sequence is TGTGCCAGCAGCTTCCGTGGGGAAGCTTTCTTT.